One sample yielded the 31 T cell receptor beta chains listed below, sequenced in a study of blood T cells in healthy people across ages. Then a second PCR, running about 7 to 11 cycles, was carried out with a sample-barcoded 5' primer and a J-beta primer mix. TCRdb reprocessed the 5' RACE reads via MiXCR and lists one record per CDR3 protein. The repertoire holds around 800,000 distinct CDR3 sequences, with less than 70% as singletons. The sequenced sample was blood. All receptors derive from a man at least 80 years old in good health.

The chain's CDR3 is CSVERTLNTEAFF. In nucleotides, the CDR3 is TGCAGCGTTGAGAGGACATTGAACACTGAAGCTTTCTTT. V is TRBV29-1 and J is TRBJ1-1, with a tentative D call TRBD1 (5 bases). The CDR3 spans 13 residues. Germline V gene data show CDR1 as SQVTM and CDR2 as ANQGSEA. V was cut by 3 bases and J by 0 bases, with 8 bases left in between.

The genes are TRBV12-3 or TRBV12-4 and TRBJ1-2, with D possibly being TRBD1 (6 bases). The V gene lost 6 bases and the J gene lost 2 bases, with 13 bases spanning the gap. There are 14 residues in the CDR3. CDR3 sequence: CASRQDRQNYGYTF. In DNA, the CDR3 is TGTGCCAGCAGACAAGACAGGCAGAACTATGGCTACACCTTC.

V usage is TRBV11-2 and J usage is TRBJ1-2, with TRBD1 identical over 7 bases. The CDR3 extends over 14 amino acids. Trimming cost V 5 bases and J 6 bases; bases outside gene matches: 9. Germline V lookup: CDR1 SGHAT, CDR2 FQNNGV. CDR3 sequence reads: CASSQSQGGNGYTF. In DNA form, the CDR3 reads TGTGCCAGCAGCCAATCGCAGGGGGGAAATGGCTACACCTTC.

This clonotype was seen only a few times. This chain uses TRBV5-1 with TRBJ2-1; weak D call: TRBD2 (5 bases). The J call is doubtful: the DNA matches TRBJ2-7 better. The germline gives CDR1 SGHRS, CDR2 YFSETQ. This CDR3 has 13 residues. In DNA form, the CDR3 reads TGCGCCAGCAGCTTGATCGGGGTGGGGGAGCAGTACTTC. This gives the protein CASSLIGVGEQYF.

This CDR3 reads CASRQEAGGAYNEQFF. As DNA, the CDR3 is TGTGCCAGCAGACAGGAAGCGGGAGGTGCCTACAATGAGCAGTTCTTC. The chain combines TRBV6-2 or TRBV6-3 with TRBJ2-1, with TRBD2 matching over 9 bases. Looked up from germline, CDR1 is MNHEY and CDR2 is SVGEGT. The CDR3 loop spans 16 amino acids. J was trimmed by 2 bases and V by 6 bases; bases with no gene match: 8.

V is TRBV12-3 or TRBV12-4 and J is TRBJ2-1, with a weak D call TRBD1 (5 bases). The V gene lost 7 bases and the J gene lost 3 bases, with 19 bases spanning the gap. This CDR3 contains 16 residues. Here the CDR3 reads CASTPGDSFIYNEQFF. CDR3 bases: TGTGCCAGCACCCCTGGAGACAGTTTCATCTACAATGAGCAGTTCTTC.

CDR3 loop: CASSPVAGRRPEAFF. The CDR3 DNA is TGTGCCAGCTCACCAGTCGCCGGACGGCGGCCTGAAGCTTTCTTT. The V and J genes are TRBV18 and TRBJ1-1; D ambiguous. CDR3 length equals 15 residues. The germline V gene has CDR1 KGHSH and CDR2 LQKENI. V lost 2 bases and J 6 bases, leaving 16 bases between the germline ends.

The table lists this clonotype with a count of one. This rearrangement joins TRBV5-1 to TRBJ2-5; D possibly corresponds to TRBD1 (6 bases). Judging by the DNA end, TRBJ2-7 fits better; the J call may be wrong. Germline CDR1 and CDR2: SGHRS and YFSETQ. The length of the CDR3 is 14 residues. In DNA, the CDR3 is TGCGCCAGCTCCCAGGGGCCAGAGACCTACGAGCAGTACTTC. It is translated as CASSQGPETYEQYF.

In this sample, this clonotype turned up a few times. The chain employs TRBV20-1 and TRBJ2-7, with 8 positions matching TRBD1. Germline values: CDR1 DFQATT, CDR2 SNEGSKA (reference sequence). Unmatched junction bases numbered 11, after V lost 3 bases and J lost 1 base. This CDR3 region has 16 residues. This chain's CDR3 is CSASSLGQGWSYEQYF. For the CDR3, the DNA is TGCAGTGCTAGTTCCCTCGGACAGGGATGGTCCTACGAGCAGTACTTC.

This clonotype was counted only a few times. The CDR3 spells CSAIQGFGEQFF. The CDR3 DNA follows: TGCAGTGCCATCCAAGGGTTCGGGGAGCAGTTCTTC. The rearrangement uses TRBV20-1 and TRBJ2-1; D unresolved. In germline, CDR1 is DFQATT, CDR2 SNEGSKA (reference sequence). CDR3 size: 12 residues. V lost 6 bases to trimming and J lost 10 bases, with 16 bases between them.

V and J are TRBV7-8 and TRBJ2-1; 8 bases agree with TRBD2. The length of the CDR3 is 16 residues. Germline V gene lookup returns CDR1 SGHVS and CDR2 FQNEAQ. Trimming at V came to 2 bases and at J to 4 bases, leaving 7 bases not matched to a gene. The CDR3 DNA reads TGTGCCAGCAGCTTATTGGGAGCGGGGGTTTACAATGAGCAGTTCTTC. This sequence encodes CASSLLGAGVYNEQFF.

This rearrangement joins TRBV20-1 to TRBJ1-3; the D is unclear. The V and J ends lost 2 bases and 4 bases respectively, with 12 bases between them. CDR3 size: 14 residues. The germline gives CDR1 DFQATT, CDR2 SNEGSKA (reference sequence). CDR3 sequence reads: CSARRPQGGNTIYF. The CDR3 DNA sequence: TGCAGTGCTAGAAGGCCCCAAGGGGGAAACACCATATATTTT.

The gene calls are TRBV6-1 and TRBJ2-1, with D uncertain. Germline CDR1 and CDR2: MNHNS and SASEGT. V was trimmed by 1 base and J by 7 bases, leaving 8 bases between them. This CDR3 is 13 amino acids long. The CDR3 spells CASSEDFDNEQFF. The CDR3 DNA follows: TGTGCCAGCAGTGAAGATTTCGATAATGAGCAGTTCTTC.

The CDR3 here is CASSSWGLAGVGEQFF. The CDR3 DNA reads TGCGCCAGCAGCTCCTGGGGTCTAGCGGGAGTGGGTGAGCAGTTCTTC. This sequence joins TRBV5-1 and TRBJ2-1; the match to TRBD2 covers 10 bases. Germline loops: CDR1 SGHRS, CDR2 YFSETQ. The CDR3 totals 16 residues. V lost 3 bases and J lost 9; bases outside the gene matches: 12.

This clonotype was seen only a few times. The chain couples TRBV20-1 to TRBJ1-6; TRBD1 aligns across 7 bases. Germline V gene data show CDR1 as DFQATT and CDR2 as SNEGSKA (reference sequence). The CDR3 covers 16 residues. The V segment lost 0 bases and the J segment 8 bases; nucleotides outside the gene matches: 10. The CDR3 nucleotides are TGCAGTGCTAGAGATGGCAACAGGGGAACTCATTCACCCCTCCACTTT. Protein product: CSARDGNRGTHSPLHF.

This chain joins TRBV15 and TRBJ2-5; no firm D call. The CDR3 loop spans 14 amino acids. The V gene lost 1 base and the J gene lost 1 base, with 7 bases spanning the gap. CDR1 and CDR2 (germline): LNHNV, YYDKDF (reference sequence). The CDR3 region has the DNA TGTGCCACCAGCAGAGGGGCTATCCAAGAGACCCAGTACTTC. This sequence encodes CATSRGAIQETQYF.

The chain employs TRBV20-1 and TRBJ2-5; D gene uncertain. The CDR3 extends over 10 amino acids. Trimming cost V 3 bases and J 11 bases, with 10 bases left between them. In germline, CDR1 is DFQATT, CDR2 SNEGSKA (reference sequence). The CDR3 DNA is TGCAGTGCTAGGGGAAATGAGCAGTACTTC. It encodes CSARGNEQYF.

This clonotype was counted between two and nine times. The chain is built from TRBV7-2 and TRBJ2-7; 7 bases are a match to TRBD1. There are 14 residues in the CDR3. Germline V lookup: CDR1 SGHTA, CDR2 FQGNSA. V was clipped by 7 bases and J by 0 bases; unmatched bases: 6. The CDR3 DNA sequence: TGTGCCAGCACCTTGGGACAGAGCTCCTACGAGCAGTACTTC. Translation: CASTLGQSSYEQYF.

This chain joins TRBV20-1 and TRBJ2-1; TRBD2 aligns across 10 bases. V was pared by 2 bases and J by 7 bases, with 8 bases of the junction left unmatched. CDR3 length: 15 amino acids. Germline V gene lookup returns CDR1 DFQATT and CDR2 SNEGSKA (reference sequence). CDR3 protein: CSARTGQREGNEQFF. The CDR3 nucleotides are TGCAGTGCTAGAACCGGACAGCGGGAGGGGAATGAGCAGTTCTTC.

Written as DNA, the CDR3 is TGTGCCAGCAGTGACGGACAGGTCCTAGCGGGGAAAAAAGAGACCCAGTTCTTC. Its protein is CASSDGQVLAGKKETQFF. The chain joins TRBV25-1 to TRBJ2-5; 9 bases line up with TRBD2. The last part of the DNA fits TRBJ2-1 better; the J call may be wrong. The CDR3 consists of 18 residues. Germline loops: CDR1 MGHDK, CDR2 SYGVNS.

The V and J genes are TRBV29-1 and TRBJ1-4; D remains ambiguous. Between the trimmed V and J ends, which lost 6 bases and 4 bases, there was a span of 15 bases. CDR1 SQVTM and CDR2 ANQGSEA come from the germline V gene. This CDR3 contains 14 residues. The CDR3 loop reads CSVKLSVNNEKLFF. CDR3 DNA: TGCAGCGTAAAACTCTCGGTGAATAATGAAAAACTGTTTTTT.

The rearrangement joins TRBV29-1 to TRBJ1-2; no reliable D call. V lost 5 bases, J lost 4 bases, and 8 bases lay in between. This CDR3 is 11 amino acids long. CDR1 is SQVTM, CDR2 ANQGSEA, per germline. The CDR3 sequence is CSVTNVYGYTF. CDR3 DNA sequence: TGCAGCGTTACTAACGTCTATGGCTACACCTTC.

This clonotype has a handful of counts. Here the CDR3 DNA reads TGTGCCAGCAGTTTGTGGAAGACCACGCTCTACAATGAGCAGTTCTTC. Translated, it gives CASSLWKTTLYNEQFF. This chain uses TRBV12-3 or TRBV12-4 with TRBJ2-1; D remains unclear. Trimming took off 3 bases at V and 3 bases at J, with 15 bases between the two ends. The CDR3 is 16 amino acids.

The chain couples TRBV7-9 to TRBJ2-7, with TRBD2 as a possible D gene (5 bases). This CDR3 region has 16 residues. Germline V lookup: CDR1 SEHNR, CDR2 FQNEAQ (reference sequence). The ends were cut back, 3 bases at V and 4 bases at J, with 19 bases in the middle. CDR3 sequence: CASSLGPREASYEQYF. CDR3 sequence (DNA): TGTGCCAGCAGCTTGGGCCCGAGGGAAGCTTCTTACGAGCAGTACTTC.

The rearrangement uses TRBV12-3 or TRBV12-4 and TRBJ1-1; no clear D. This CDR3 is 13 amino acids long. Trimming cost V 3 bases and J 4 bases, with 9 bases left between them. In DNA form, the CDR3 reads TGTGCCAGCAGTTTGCAACTGGTCACTGAAGCTTTCTTT. Translation: CASSLQLVTEAFF.

In its sample, this clonotype was seen once. The V and J genes are TRBV2 and TRBJ2-5; tentative D call: TRBD2 (6 bases). The DNA end lines up better with TRBJ2-7; the J call may be wrong. Germline values: CDR1 SNHLY, CDR2 FYNNEI. The CDR3 runs to 14 residues. The CDR3 here is CASSERGNRREQYF. CDR3 nucleotides: TGTGCCAGCAGTGAACGGGGGAATCGGCGCGAGCAGTACTTC.

The chain has TRBV28 and TRBJ2-2, with D possibly matching TRBD2 (6 bases). Germline V lookup: CDR1 MDHEN, CDR2 SYDVKM. V was cut by 5 bases and J by 1 base, with 11 bases left in between. This CDR3 contains 15 residues. CDR3 sequence reads: CASSGGSGNTGELFF. The CDR3 DNA reads TGTGCCAGCAGTGGGGGTAGCGGGAACACCGGGGAGCTGTTTTTT.

This clonotype was detected once. Being one base from a much bigger clone, this may be a read error. The rearrangement links TRBV4-1 to TRBJ2-5; 10 bases are a match to TRBD1. Trimming removed 2 bases from V and 11 bases from J; junction bases left unmatched: 20. Germline loops: CDR1 MGHRA, CDR2 YSYEKL. This CDR3 has 18 residues. CDR3 nucleotide sequence: TGCGCCAGCAGCCAAATACAACCCCGGGACAGGGGTAACACTGAGCAGTACTTC. Amino acid sequence: CASSQIQPRDRGNTEQYF.

The chain carries TRBV12-3 or TRBV12-4 and TRBJ2-4; 8 nucleotides line up with TRBD2. The J call may be in error: the DNA end matches TRBJ2-7 better. CDR3 size: 17 residues. CDR3 sequence reads: CASSLLLAGDVSYEQYF. The DNA for the CDR3 is TGTGCCAGCAGTCTCCTCCTAGCGGGCGACGTCTCCTACGAGCAGTACTTC.

This clonotype was seen repeatedly, ten times or more. The V and J genes are TRBV7-2 and TRBJ2-1, with 13 bases that match TRBD2. In germline, CDR1 is SGHTA, CDR2 FQGNSA. The CDR3 loop spans 16 amino acids. Trimming removed 5 bases from V and 1 base from J; junction bases left unmatched: 2. CDR3 nucleotides: TGTGCCAGCAGCGAACTAGCGGGAGGGTCCTACAATGAGCAGTTCTTC. Its protein product is CASSELAGGSYNEQFF. The variable domain in full, with the rest retrieved from reference TRBV7-2 and TRBJ2-1, is GAGVSQSPSNKVTEKGKDVELRCDPISGHTALYWYRQSLGQGLEFLIYFQGNSAPDKSGLPSDRFSAERTGGSVSTLTIQRTQQEDSAVYLCASSELAGGSYNEQFFGPGTRLTVL.

This clonotype was observed at least ten times. The V gene is TRBV7-9, the J gene TRBJ1-2, with D possibly being TRBD1 (5 bases). The V end was cut by 2 bases, the J end by 6 bases, with 10 bases between. CDR1 is SEHNR and CDR2 is FQNEAQ in the germline V gene (reference sequence). This CDR3 is 13 amino acids long. CDR3 loop: CASSLQGRDGYTF. CDR3 DNA: TGTGCCAGCAGCTTACAGGGCCGGGATGGCTACACCTTC.